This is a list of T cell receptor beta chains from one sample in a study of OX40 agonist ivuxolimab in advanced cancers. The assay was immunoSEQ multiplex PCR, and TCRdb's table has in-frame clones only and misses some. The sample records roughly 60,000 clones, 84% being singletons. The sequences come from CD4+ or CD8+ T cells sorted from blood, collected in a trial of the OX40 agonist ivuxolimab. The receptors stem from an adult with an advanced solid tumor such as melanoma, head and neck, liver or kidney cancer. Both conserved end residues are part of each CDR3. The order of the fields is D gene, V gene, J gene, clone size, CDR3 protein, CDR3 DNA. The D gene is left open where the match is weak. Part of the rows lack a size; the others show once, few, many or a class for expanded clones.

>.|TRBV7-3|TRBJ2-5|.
CASSPTGTFVQETQYF
TGTGCCAGCAGCCCCACCGGGACCTTCGTTCAAGAGACCCAGTACTTC
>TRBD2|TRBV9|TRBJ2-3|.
CASSATSADTQYF
TGTGCCAGCAGCGCGACTAGCGCCGATACGCAGTATTTT
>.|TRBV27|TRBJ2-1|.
CASSLTSSPYNEQFF
TGTGCCAGCAGTTTAACAAGTTCCCCTTACAATGAGCAGTTCTTC
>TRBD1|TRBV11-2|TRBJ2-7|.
CASSFDRGFYEQYF
TGTGCCAGCAGCTTCGACAGGGGCTTCTACGAGCAGTACTTC
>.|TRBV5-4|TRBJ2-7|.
CASSLGGPSSYEQYF
TGTGCCAGCAGCTTAGGTGGACCCAGCTCCTACGAGCAGTACTTC
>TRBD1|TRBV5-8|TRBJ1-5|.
CASSFRQGEGPQHF
TGTGCCAGCAGCTTCCGACAGGGTGAGGGGCCCCAGCATTTT
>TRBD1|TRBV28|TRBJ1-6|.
CASSTGQYLWNSPLHF
TGTGCCAGCAGCACGGGACAGTATCTATGGAATTCACCCCTCCACTTT
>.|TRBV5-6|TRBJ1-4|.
CASSFGDEKLFF
TGTGCCAGCAGCTTCGGGGATGAAAAACTGTTTTTT
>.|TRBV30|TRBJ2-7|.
CAWSPGGNEQYF
TGTGCCTGGAGTCCAGGGGGGAACGAGCAGTACTTC
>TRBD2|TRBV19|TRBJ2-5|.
CASTHRDYGGETQYF
TGTGCCAGTACCCACCGGGACTATGGGGGAGAGACCCAGTACTTC
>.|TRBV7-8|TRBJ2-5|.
CASSLAVGEETQYF
TGTGCCAGCAGCTTAGCGGTGGGGGAAGAGACCCAGTACTTC
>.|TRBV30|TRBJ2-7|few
CAWSEGVGSYEQYF
TGTGCCTGGAGTGAAGGGGTAGGGTCCTACGAGCAGTACTTC
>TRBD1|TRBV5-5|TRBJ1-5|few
CASSLTGQPNQPQHF
TGTGCCAGCAGCTTGACGGGACAGCCGAACCAGCCCCAGCATTTT
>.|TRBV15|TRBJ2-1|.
CATSGRTTNEQFF
TGTGCCACCAGCGGGCGGACTACCAATGAGCAGTTCTTC